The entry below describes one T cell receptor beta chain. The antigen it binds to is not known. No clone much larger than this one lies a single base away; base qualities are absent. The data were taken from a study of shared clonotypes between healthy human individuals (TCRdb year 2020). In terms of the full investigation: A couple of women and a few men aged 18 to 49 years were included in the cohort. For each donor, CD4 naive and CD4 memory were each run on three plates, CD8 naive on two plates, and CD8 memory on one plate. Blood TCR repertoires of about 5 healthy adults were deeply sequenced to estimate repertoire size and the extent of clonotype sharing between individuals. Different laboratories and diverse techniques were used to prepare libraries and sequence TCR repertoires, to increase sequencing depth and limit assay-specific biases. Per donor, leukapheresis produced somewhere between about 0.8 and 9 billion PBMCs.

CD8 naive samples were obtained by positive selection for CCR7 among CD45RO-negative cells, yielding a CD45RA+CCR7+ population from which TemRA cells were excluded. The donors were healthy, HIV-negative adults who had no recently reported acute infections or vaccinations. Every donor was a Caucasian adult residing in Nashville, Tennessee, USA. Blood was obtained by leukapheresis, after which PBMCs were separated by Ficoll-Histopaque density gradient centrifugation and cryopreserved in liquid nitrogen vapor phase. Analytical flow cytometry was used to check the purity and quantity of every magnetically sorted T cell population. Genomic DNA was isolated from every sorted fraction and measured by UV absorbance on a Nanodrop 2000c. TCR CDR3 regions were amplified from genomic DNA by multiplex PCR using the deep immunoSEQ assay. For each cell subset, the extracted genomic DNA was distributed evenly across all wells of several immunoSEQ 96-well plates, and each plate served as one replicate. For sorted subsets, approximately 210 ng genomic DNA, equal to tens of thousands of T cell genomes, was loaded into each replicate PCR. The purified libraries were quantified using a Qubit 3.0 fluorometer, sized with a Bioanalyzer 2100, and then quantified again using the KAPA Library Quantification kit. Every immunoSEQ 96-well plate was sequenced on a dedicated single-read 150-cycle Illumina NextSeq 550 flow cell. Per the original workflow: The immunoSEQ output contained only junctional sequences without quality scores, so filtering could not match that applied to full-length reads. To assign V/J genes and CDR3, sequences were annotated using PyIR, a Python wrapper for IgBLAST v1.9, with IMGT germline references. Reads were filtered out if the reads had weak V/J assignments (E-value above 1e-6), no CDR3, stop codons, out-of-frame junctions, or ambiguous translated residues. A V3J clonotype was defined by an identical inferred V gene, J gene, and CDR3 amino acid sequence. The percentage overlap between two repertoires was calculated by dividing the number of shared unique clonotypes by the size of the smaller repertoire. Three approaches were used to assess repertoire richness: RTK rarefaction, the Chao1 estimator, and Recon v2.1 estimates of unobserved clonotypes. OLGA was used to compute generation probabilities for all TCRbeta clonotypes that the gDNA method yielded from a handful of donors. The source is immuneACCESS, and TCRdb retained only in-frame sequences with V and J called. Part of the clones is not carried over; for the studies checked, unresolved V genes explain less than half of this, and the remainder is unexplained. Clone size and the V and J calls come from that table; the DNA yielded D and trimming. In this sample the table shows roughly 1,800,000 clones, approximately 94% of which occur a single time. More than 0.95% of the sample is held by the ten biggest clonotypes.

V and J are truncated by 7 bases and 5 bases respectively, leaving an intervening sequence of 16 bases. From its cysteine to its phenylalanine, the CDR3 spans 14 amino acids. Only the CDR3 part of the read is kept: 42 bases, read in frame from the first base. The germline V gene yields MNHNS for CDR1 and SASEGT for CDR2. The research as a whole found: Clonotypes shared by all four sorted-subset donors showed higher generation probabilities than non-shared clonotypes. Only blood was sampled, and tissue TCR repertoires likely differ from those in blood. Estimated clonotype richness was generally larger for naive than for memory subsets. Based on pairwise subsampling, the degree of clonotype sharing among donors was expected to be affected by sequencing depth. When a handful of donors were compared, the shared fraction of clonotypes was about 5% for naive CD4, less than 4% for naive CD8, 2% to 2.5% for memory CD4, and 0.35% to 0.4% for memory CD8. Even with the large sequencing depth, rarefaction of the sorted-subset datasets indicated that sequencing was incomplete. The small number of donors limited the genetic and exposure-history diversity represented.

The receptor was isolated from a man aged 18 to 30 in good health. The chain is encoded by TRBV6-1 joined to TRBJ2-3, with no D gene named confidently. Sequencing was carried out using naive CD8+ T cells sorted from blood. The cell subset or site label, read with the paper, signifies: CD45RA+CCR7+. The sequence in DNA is TGTGCCAGCATGTTCGCCTTTAACCAAGATACGCAGTATTTT. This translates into CASMFAFNQDTQYF.